This T cell receptor (beta chain) was identified in a study of blood T cell repertoires in COVID-19. Study-wide context: Material from acute and convalescent COVID-19 was sourced from the United States, Italy and Spain. PBMCs, B-cell-depleted T cells, or T cells were the source of the cDNA or gDNA that made up the material.

Germline values: CDR1 MNHEY, CDR2 SMNVEV (reference sequence). The ends were cut back, 5 bases at V and 5 bases at J, with 21 bases in the middle. The CDR3 spans 16 residues. Seattle-derived patients entered the study during active infection and were followed longitudinally. Produced via immunoSEQ multiplex PCR; TCRdb's table is partial and in-frame only. Among around 300,000 clones, roughly 90% were seen once, and the ten largest hold less than 3.5%. The V gene is TRBV27, the J gene TRBJ1-1; tentatively, D is TRBD1 (6 bases). The receptor was isolated from a woman in her twenties or thirties with COVID-19, enrolled during active disease. The sample taken for sequencing was peripheral blood. CDR3 nucleotides: TGTGCCAGCAGTCCGGGGACACTTATAAAGGTAACTGAAGCTTTCTTT. This codes for CASSPGTLIKVTEAFF.